This section outlines one TCR beta chain sequence together with its context. Its matching antigen is unknown. This sample stems from a study of identical twins. Findings and caveats of the study: The study found that models underestimated out-of-frame TCR alpha sharing in monozygotic twins.

A single record per CDR3 protein comes from TCRdb applying MiXCR to the 5' RACE reads. In the table there are approximately 630,000 distinct CDR3 sequences, just over 7% of which are singletons. There are 13 residues in the CDR3. Trimming removed 0 bases from V and 7 bases from J, with 9 bases in between. CDR1 and CDR2 from the germline V gene are WSHSY and SAAADI. Healthy Caucasians provided all donations. This same sample was also part of a study on yellow fever vaccine responses in identical twins.

This receptor was taken from a woman aged 18 to 35 in good health. The rearrangement joins TRBV10-2 to TRBJ1-2; perhaps TRBD1 as D (6 bases). Sequenced input: PBMCs. CDR3 protein: CASSESGGTGYTF. DNA of the CDR3: TGCGCCAGCAGTGAGTCGGGGGGCACTGGCTACACCTTC.